The 15 T cell receptor beta chains below were found in one sample sequenced in a study of blood T cell repertoires in COVID-19 (TCRdb year 2020). Library construction relied on the immunoSEQ multiplex PCR assay. TCRdb's version of the immuneACCESS table is confined to in-frame rearrangements and falls short of the full clone set. An unresolved V gene accounts for under half of the shortfall where checked; the remainder is of unknown origin. This sample lists 130,000 or so clones; more than 80% were detected once. Clones ranked in the top ten supply less than 15% of the sample. The source material was peripheral blood. These receptor sequences come from a woman aged 60-75 years with acute or convalescent COVID-19.

V usage is TRBV11-1 and J usage is TRBJ2-1, with TRBD1 identical over 9 bases. The germline V gene encodes CDR1 SGHAT and CDR2 FQDESV (reference sequence). CDR3 size: 14 residues. The J segment lost 9 bases and the V segment lost 3 bases, leaving 6 bases of the junction unmatched. CDR3 sequence reads: CASSLGTGKGEQFF. Here the CDR3 DNA reads TGTGCCAGCAGCTTGGGGACAGGGAAGGGTGAGCAGTTCTTC.

The V gene is TRBV7-2, the J gene TRBJ1-4, with D possibly matching TRBD1 (5 bases). V lost 2 bases and J lost 0, with 10 bases in between. There are 16 residues in the CDR3. Germline loops: CDR1 SGHTA, CDR2 FQGNSA. CDR3 loop: CASSLSTGATNEKLFF. In nucleotides, the CDR3 is TGTGCCAGCAGCTTAAGCACAGGTGCAACTAATGAAAAACTGTTTTTT.

The rearrangement uses TRBV5-1 and TRBJ2-2, with D perhaps matching TRBD2 (5 bases). The V gene's germline CDR1 is SGHRS and CDR2 YFSETQ. Trimming removed 0 bases at V and 2 bases at J, with 8 bases between. This CDR3 has 15 amino acids. CDR3 in DNA: TGCGCCAGCAGCTTGGGGACTTCAAACACCGGGGAGCTGTTTTTT. This sequence encodes CASSLGTSNTGELFF.

The V call is TRBV5-1, the J call TRBJ1-6; a weak D match, TRBD1 (6 bases). V shed 0 bases and J shed 8 bases, with 12 bases lying between them. Germline V gene data show CDR1 as SGHRS and CDR2 as YFSETQ. CDR3 length: 15 amino acids. DNA for the CDR3: TGCGCCAGCAGCTTGGTTGGACAGATTTATTCACCCCTCCACTTT. Amino acids: CASSLVGQIYSPLHF.

This clone has a handful of counts. V and J are TRBV3-1 (or the pseudogene TRBV3-2) and TRBJ2-7; tentative D call: TRBD1 (8 bases). The CDR3 is made up of 16 amino acids. Germline CDR1 LGHDT, CDR2 YNNKEL (reference sequence). V was pared by 1 base and J by 6 bases, with 19 bases between. The CDR3 is CASSQGRSGTGTEQYF. For the CDR3, the DNA is TGTGCCAGCAGCCAAGGTAGGAGCGGGACAGGCACCGAGCAGTACTTC.

This chain connects TRBV19 to TRBJ1-6; tentative D call: TRBD1 (5 bases). This CDR3 contains 17 residues. Trimming stripped 5 bases from V and 0 bases from J, with 14 bases between. Germline lookup yields CDR1 LNHDA and CDR2 SQIVND (reference sequence). The CDR3 DNA follows: TGTGCCAGTAGTTTAAGGACACCGAGCTCCTATAATTCACCCCTCCACTTT. This gives the protein CASSLRTPSSYNSPLHF. Full variable domain (missing parts from reference TRBV19 and TRBJ1-6): DGGITQSPKYLFRKEGQNVTLSCEQNLNHDAMYWYRQDPGQGLRLIYYSQIVNDFQKGDIAEGYSVSREKKESFPLTVTSAQKNPTAFYLCASSLRTPSSYNSPLHFGNGTRLTVT.

The chain carries TRBV6-6 and TRBJ1-4, with D perhaps TRBD1 (6 bases). Per germline, CDR1 MNHNY and CDR2 SVGAGI (reference sequence). Trimming removed 7 bases at V and 8 bases at J, with 14 bases between. This CDR3 region has 13 residues. CDR3 in amino acids: CASTTGGAEKLFF. The CDR3 region has the DNA TGTGCCAGCACCACGGGGGGGGCAGAAAAACTGTTTTTT.

The chain links TRBV2 to TRBJ1-5; D not resolved. Trimming cost V 0 bases and J 4 bases, with 16 bases left between them. The CDR3 length is 17 residues. Germline V gene lookup returns CDR1 SNHLY and CDR2 FYNNEI. Here the CDR3 reads CASSEAGGQAGNQPQHF. The CDR3 DNA reads TGTGCCAGCAGTGAAGCGGGAGGTCAGGCTGGGAATCAGCCCCAGCATTTT.

The chain combines TRBV5-1 with TRBJ1-2; 10 bases are a match to TRBD1. This CDR3 is built from 16 residues. Trimming removed 4 bases from V and 8 bases from J; junction bases left unmatched: 14. Germline CDR1 reads SGHRS; CDR2 reads YFSETQ. The CDR3 is CASSLRGQGRLEGYTF. CDR3 in DNA: TGCGCCAGCAGCCTCCGGGGACAGGGGAGGCTTGAAGGCTACACCTTC.

The chain combines TRBV3-1 (or the pseudogene TRBV3-2) with TRBJ2-2, with 8 bases matching TRBD2. Germline V lookup: CDR1 LGHDT, CDR2 YNNKEL (reference sequence). This CDR3 spans 15 amino acids. Trimming took 4 bases from V and 4 from J; bases not matched to a gene: 5. The CDR3 nucleotides are TGTGCCAGCAGCCGTCATCGGGAGGGCACCGGGGAGCTGTTTTTT. Its protein product is CASSRHREGTGELFF.

The rearrangement joins TRBV18 to TRBJ1-2; D call uncertain. The CDR3 is 14 residues long. Germline CDR1 reads KGHSH; CDR2 reads LQKENI. Trimming cost V 3 bases and J 1 base, with 9 bases left between them. The CDR3 sequence is CASSPARVNYGYTF. CDR3 sequence (DNA): TGTGCCAGCTCACCGGCGCGGGTTAACTATGGCTACACCTTC.

This clone was seen only once. The genes are TRBV5-6 and TRBJ1-5; 8 nucleotides align to TRBD1. This CDR3 spans 16 amino acids. The trim removed 2 bases at V and 5 bases at J, leaving 9 bases unmatched. The germline V gene has CDR1 SGHDT and CDR2 YYEEEE. The CDR3 sequence: CASSFGQGEGDQPQHF. CDR3 sequence (DNA): TGTGCCAGCAGCTTTGGACAGGGTGAAGGCGATCAGCCCCAGCATTTT. Full variable domain (remainder filled in from reference TRBV5-6 and TRBJ1-5): DAGVTQSPTHLIKTRGQQVTLRCSPKSGHDTVSWYQQALGQGPQFIFQYYEEEERQRGNFPDRFSGHQFPNYSSELNVNALLLGDSALYLCASSFGQGEGDQPQHFGDGTRLSIL.

This chain connects TRBV30 to TRBJ1-1, with D possibly TRBD1 on 6 matching bases. V lost 3 bases and J 3 bases, leaving 11 bases between the germline ends. The germline V gene has CDR1 GTSNPN and CDR2 SVGIG (reference sequence). This CDR3 region has 13 residues. CDR3 loop: CAWRGHSYTEAFF. The CDR3 DNA is TGTGCCTGGAGGGGACATTCTTACACTGAAGCTTTCTTT.

V and J are TRBV5-6 and TRBJ1-2, with a weak D call TRBD1 (5 bases). Germline V gene sequence: CDR1 SGHDT, CDR2 YYEEEE. The length of the CDR3 is 15 residues. V was pared by 5 bases and J by 6 bases, with 20 bases between. CDR3 residues: CASSLGAATVDGYTF. CDR3 sequence (DNA): TGTGCCAGCAGTTTAGGGGCAGCCACAGTCGATGGCTACACCTTC. Based on the CDR3 plus reference TRBV5-6 and TRBJ1-2, the full variable domain is DAGVTQSPTHLIKTRGQQVTLRCSPKSGHDTVSWYQQALGQGPQFIFQYYEEEERQRGNFPDRFSGHQFPNYSSELNVNALLLGDSALYLCASSLGAATVDGYTFGSGTRLTVV.

The genes are TRBV6-5 and TRBJ1-1; D is undetermined. Trimming cost V 8 bases and J 7 bases, with 14 bases left between them. The germline V gene has CDR1 MNHEY and CDR2 SVGAGI. This CDR3 has 12 residues. In nucleotides, the CDR3 is TGTGCCAGCGCCCTCGGCGGTTATGAAGCTTTCTTT. Protein product: CASALGGYEAFF.